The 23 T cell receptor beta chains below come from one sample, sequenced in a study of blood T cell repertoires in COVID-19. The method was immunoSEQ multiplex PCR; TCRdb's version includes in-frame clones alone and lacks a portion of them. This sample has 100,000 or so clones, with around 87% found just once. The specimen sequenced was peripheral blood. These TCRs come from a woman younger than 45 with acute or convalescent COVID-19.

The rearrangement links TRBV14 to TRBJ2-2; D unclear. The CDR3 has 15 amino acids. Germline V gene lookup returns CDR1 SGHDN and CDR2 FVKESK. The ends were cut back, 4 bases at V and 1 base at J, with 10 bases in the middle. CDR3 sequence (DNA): TGTGCCAGCAGCCGCCTCCAGGAGAACACCGGGGAGCTGTTTTTT. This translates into CASSRLQENTGELFF.

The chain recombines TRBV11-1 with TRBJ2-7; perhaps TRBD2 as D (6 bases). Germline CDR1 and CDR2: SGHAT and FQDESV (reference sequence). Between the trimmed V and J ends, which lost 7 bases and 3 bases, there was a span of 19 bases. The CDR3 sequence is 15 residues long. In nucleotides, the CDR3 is TGTGCCAGCAACCCGGGGAGCGGGTTTTACTACGAGCAGTACTTC. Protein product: CASNPGSGFYYEQYF.

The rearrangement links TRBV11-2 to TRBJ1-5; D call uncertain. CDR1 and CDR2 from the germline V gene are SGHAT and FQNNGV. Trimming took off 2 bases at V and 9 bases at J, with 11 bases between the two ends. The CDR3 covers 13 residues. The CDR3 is CASSLNRESPQHF. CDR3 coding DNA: TGTGCCAGCAGCTTAAACCGCGAGTCGCCCCAGCATTTT. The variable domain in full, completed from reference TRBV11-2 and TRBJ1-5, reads EAGVAQSPRYKIIEKRQSVAFWCNPISGHATLYWYQQILGQGPKLLIQFQNNGVVDDSQLPKDRFSAERLKGVDSTLKIQPAKLEDSAVYLCASSLNRESPQHFGDGTRLSIL.

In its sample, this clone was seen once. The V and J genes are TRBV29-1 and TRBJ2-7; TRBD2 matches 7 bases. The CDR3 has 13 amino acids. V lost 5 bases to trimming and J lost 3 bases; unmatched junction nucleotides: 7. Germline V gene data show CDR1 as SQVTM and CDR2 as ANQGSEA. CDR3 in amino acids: CSVKLGGYYEQYF. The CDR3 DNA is TGCAGCGTTAAACTCGGGGGGTACTACGAGCAGTACTTC.

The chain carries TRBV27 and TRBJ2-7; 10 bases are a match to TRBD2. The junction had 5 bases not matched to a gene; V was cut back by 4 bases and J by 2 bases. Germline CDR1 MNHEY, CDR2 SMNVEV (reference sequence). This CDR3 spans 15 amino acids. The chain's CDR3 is CASSSPSGGAYEQYF. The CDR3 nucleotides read TGTGCCAGCAGTTCTCCTAGCGGGGGTGCCTACGAGCAGTACTTC.

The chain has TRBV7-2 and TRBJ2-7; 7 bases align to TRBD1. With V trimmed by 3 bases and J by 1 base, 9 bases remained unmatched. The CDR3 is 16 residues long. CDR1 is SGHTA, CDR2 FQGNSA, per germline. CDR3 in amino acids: CASSLSGTVKSYEQYF. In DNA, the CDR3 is TGTGCCAGCAGCTTGTCAGGGACAGTAAAATCCTACGAGCAGTACTTC.

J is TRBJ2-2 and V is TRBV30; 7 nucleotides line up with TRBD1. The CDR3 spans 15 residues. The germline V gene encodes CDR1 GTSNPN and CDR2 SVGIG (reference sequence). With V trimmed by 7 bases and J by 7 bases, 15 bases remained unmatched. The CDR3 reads CASLTGASRDGELFF. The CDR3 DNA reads TGTGCCTCCTTAACAGGGGCTAGCCGCGACGGGGAGCTGTTTTTT.

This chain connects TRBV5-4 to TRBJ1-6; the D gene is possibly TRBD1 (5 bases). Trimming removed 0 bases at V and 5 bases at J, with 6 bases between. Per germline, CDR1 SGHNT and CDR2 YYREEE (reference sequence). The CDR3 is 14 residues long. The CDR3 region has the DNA TGTGCCAGCAGCTTGGAACAGGATAATTCACCCCTCCACTTT. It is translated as CASSLEQDNSPLHF.

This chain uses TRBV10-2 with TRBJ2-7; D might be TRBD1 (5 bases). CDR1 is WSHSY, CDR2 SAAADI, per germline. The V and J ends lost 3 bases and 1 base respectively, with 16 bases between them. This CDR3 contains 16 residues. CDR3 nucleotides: TGCGCCAGCAGTGACTTTAGTATCGCAGGGTCCTACGAGCAGTACTTC. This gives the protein CASSDFSIAGSYEQYF.

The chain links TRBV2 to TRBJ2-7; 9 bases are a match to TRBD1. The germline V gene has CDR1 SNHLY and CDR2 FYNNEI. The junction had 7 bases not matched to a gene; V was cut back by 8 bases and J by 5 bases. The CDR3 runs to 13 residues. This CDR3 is CASGGQGFHEQYF. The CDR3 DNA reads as TGTGCCAGCGGGGGACAGGGATTCCACGAGCAGTACTTC.

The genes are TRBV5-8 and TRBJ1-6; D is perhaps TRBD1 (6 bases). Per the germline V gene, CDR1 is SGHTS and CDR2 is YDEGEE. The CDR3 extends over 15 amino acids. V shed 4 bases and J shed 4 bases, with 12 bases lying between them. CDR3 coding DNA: TGTGCCAGCAGCCCCGGACAGCTTTATAATTCACCCCTCCACTTT. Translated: CASSPGQLYNSPLHF.

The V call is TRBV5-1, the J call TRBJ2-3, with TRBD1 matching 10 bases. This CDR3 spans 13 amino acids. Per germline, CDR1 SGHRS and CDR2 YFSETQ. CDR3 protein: CASRQGAADTQYF. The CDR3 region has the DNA TGCGCGTCCCGACAGGGGGCAGCAGATACGCAGTATTTT.

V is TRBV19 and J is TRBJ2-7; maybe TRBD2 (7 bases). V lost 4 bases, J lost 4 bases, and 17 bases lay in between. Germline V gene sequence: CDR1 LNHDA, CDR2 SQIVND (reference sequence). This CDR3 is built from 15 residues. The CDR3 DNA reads TGTGCCAGTAGTACATGGGGGGGGCAAGGGTACGAGCAGTACTTC. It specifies CASSTWGGQGYEQYF.

The CDR3 reads CASSYSISGYNSPLHF. The CDR3 DNA is TGTGCCAGCAGTTACTCGATATCGGGTTATAATTCACCCCTCCACTTT. The chain joins TRBV6-5 to TRBJ1-6, with no clear D. The germline V gene has CDR1 MNHEY and CDR2 SVGAGI. Trimming pared 0 bases from V and 4 bases from J, leaving 10 bases between. The CDR3 runs 16 residues.

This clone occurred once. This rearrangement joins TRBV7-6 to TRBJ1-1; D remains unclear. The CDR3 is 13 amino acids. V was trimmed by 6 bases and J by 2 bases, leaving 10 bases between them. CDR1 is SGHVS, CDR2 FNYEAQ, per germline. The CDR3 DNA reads TGTGCCAGCAGATGGCGGGGAAACACTGAAGCTTTCTTT. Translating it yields CASRWRGNTEAFF.

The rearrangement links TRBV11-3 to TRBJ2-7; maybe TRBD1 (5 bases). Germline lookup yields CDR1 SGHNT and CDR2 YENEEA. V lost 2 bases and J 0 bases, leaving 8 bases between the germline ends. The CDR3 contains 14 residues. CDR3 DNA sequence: TGTGCCAGCAGCTTACAGGGCTTCTCCTACGAGCAGTACTTC. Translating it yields CASSLQGFSYEQYF.

For the CDR3, the DNA is TGTGCCAGCATGAGGGGAGGGTGGGACGAGCAGTACTTC. Translating it yields CASMRGGWDEQYF. This chain uses TRBV2 with TRBJ2-7; 7 nucleotides match TRBD2. CDR3 size: 13 residues. With 7 bases clipped from V and 5 bases from J, the junction kept 8 bases outside the gene matches. Germline V lookup: CDR1 SNHLY, CDR2 FYNNEI.

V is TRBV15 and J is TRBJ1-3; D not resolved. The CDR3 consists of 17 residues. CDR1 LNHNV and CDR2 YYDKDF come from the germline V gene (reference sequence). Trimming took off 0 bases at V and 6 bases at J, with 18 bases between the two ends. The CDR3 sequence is CATSRDRAGRGLNTIYF. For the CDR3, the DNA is TGTGCCACCAGCAGAGATAGGGCAGGCCGAGGGCTAAACACCATATATTTT.

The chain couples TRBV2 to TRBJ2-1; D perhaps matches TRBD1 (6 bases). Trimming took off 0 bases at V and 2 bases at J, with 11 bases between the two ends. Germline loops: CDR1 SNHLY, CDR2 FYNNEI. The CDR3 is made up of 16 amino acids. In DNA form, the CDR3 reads TGTGCCAGCAGTGAAGCGTGGACAGCGCCCTACAATGAGCAGTTCTTC. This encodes CASSEAWTAPYNEQFF.

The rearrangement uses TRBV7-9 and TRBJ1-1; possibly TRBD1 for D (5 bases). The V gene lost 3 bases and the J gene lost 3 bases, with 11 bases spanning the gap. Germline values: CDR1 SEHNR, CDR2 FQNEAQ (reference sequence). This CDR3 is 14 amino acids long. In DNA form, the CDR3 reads TGTGCCAGCAGCTTGCAAGGGGCGGACACTGAAGCTTTCTTT. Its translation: CASSLQGADTEAFF.

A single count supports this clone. The DNA for the CDR3 is TGTGCCAGCAGTTACAGGACAGGGGCCTACGAGCAGTACTTC. It is translated as CASSYRTGAYEQYF. The rearrangement uses TRBV28 and TRBJ2-7, with 9 positions matching TRBD1. J was trimmed by 2 bases and V by 4 bases; bases with no gene match: 3. Per the germline V gene, CDR1 is MDHEN and CDR2 is SYDVKM. CDR3 length: 14 residues. Looking up the rest from reference TRBV28 and TRBJ2-7 gives the full variable domain: DVKVTQSSRYLVKRTGEKVFLECVQDMDHENMFWYRQDPGLGLRLIYFSYDVKMKEKGDIPEGYSVSREKKERFSLILESASTNQTSMYLCASSYRTGAYEQYFGPGTRLTVT.

The CDR3 region has the DNA TGTGCCAGCAGTGACCATCCAGGGGTAACATCCTACGAGCAGTACTTC. This encodes CASSDHPGVTSYEQYF. This chain uses TRBV6-1 with TRBJ2-7; D perhaps matches TRBD1 (6 bases). Per germline, CDR1 MNHNS and CDR2 SASEGT. The CDR3 consists of 16 residues. Deletions cut 3 bases from V and 1 base from J, with 16 bases between.

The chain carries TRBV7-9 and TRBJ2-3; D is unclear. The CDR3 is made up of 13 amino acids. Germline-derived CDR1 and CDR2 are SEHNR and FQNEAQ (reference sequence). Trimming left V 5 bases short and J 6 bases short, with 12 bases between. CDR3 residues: CASSPSGSDTQYF. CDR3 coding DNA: TGTGCCAGCAGCCCCTCCGGGTCGGATACGCAGTATTTT. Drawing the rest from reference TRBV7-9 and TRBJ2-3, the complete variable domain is DTGVSQNPRHKITKRGQNVTFRCDPISEHNRLYWYRQTLGQGPEFLTYFQNEAQLEKSRLLSDRFSAERPKGSFSTLEIQRTEQGDSAMYLCASSPSGSDTQYFGPGTRLTVL.